The rows below give T cell receptor beta chains drawn from one sample of a study of T cell responses to AZD1222 COVID-19 vaccine. TCRdb's table, derived via immunoSEQ multiplex PCR, lists solely in-frame clones and lacks some. Of more than 70,000 clones listed, over 70% are singletons. The sample was peripheral blood, taken on day 0 of AZD1222 vaccination. Receptor source: an adult in good health. Each CDR3 is given with its conserved first and last residue. Fields, in order: J gene, clone size, D gene, V gene, CDR3 DNA, CDR3 protein. A D gene is named only where the DNA matches it firmly. Only part of the rows carry a size: once, few, many, or a class if the clone is expanded.

TRBJ2-3 | . | . | TRBV18 | TGTGCCAGCTCACCATATGAGGCTAGCACAGATACGCAGTATTTT | CASSPYEASTDTQYF
TRBJ1-4 | . | . | TRBV20-1 | TGCAGTGCTAGAGAGGCTGTAAAACTGTTTTTT | CSAREAVKLFF
TRBJ2-7 | . | . | TRBV6-5 | TGTGCCAGCAGTTACTACGACACCCAACCCTACGAGCAGTACTTC | CASSYYDTQPYEQYF
TRBJ1-6 | . | . | TRBV10-3 | TGTGCCATCAGTGGTGTACCGGAAAGCGGGTCACCCCTCCACTTT | CAISGVPESGSPLHF
TRBJ1-2 | . | . | TRBV14 | TGTGCCAGCAGCCATGTAGGGGGAGGTGGCTACACCTTC | CASSHVGGGGYTF
TRBJ1-5 | once | . | TRBV7-2 | TGTGCCAGCAGCCTAAACGGGGGAAGGCCCCAGCATTTT | CASSLNGGRPQHF
TRBJ1-1 | . | TRBD1 | TRBV7-3 | TGTGCCAGCAGTTCACAGGGGTACACTGAAGCTTTCTTT | CASSSQGYTEAFF
TRBJ2-2 | few | . | TRBV18 | TGTGCCAGCTCACCTACAGGGAGGCGCTCCGCAGGGGAGCTGTTTTTT | CASSPTGRRSAGELFF
TRBJ1-2 | . | . | TRBV2 | TGTGCCAGCATAAACGGGGCTAACTATGGCTACACCTTC | CASINGANYGYTF
TRBJ2-7 | . | . | TRBV20-1 | TGCAGTGCGATCCGGGACTACGAGCAGTACTTC | CSAIRDYEQYF
TRBJ1-3 | . | TRBD1 | TRBV7-6 | TGTGCCAGCAGCACCCGACAGGGGAGAACTGGAAACACCATATATTTT | CASSTRQGRTGNTIYF
TRBJ1-5 | . | . | TRBV28 | TGTGCCGGGGGGTCGGGCAATCAGCCCCAGCATTTT | CAGGSGNQPQHF
TRBJ1-6 | . | TRBD1 | TRBV7-2 | TGTGCCAGCAGCAAGTCGGGGACAGGGGGCGGGTCACCCCTCCACTTT | CASSKSGTGGGSPLHF
TRBJ2-1 | . | TRBD2 | TRBV25-1 | TGTGCCACCCAGGGACTAGCGGGAGTTGCTGAGCAGTTCTTC | CATQGLAGVAEQFF
TRBJ2-2 | . | . | TRBV5-1 | TGCGCCAGCAGCTTTAGCCTAGCAGGGGCGGACGGGGAGCTGTTTTTT | CASSFSLAGADGELFF
TRBJ2-1 | . | . | TRBV7-2 | TGTGCCAGCAGCTCGTCTAGCTCCCCGAACCCCTACAATGAGCAGTTCTTC | CASSSSSSPNPYNEQFF
TRBJ2-4 | . | . | TRBV19 | TGTGCCAGTAGTATCGGCGGCAGAGTAAACATTCAGTACTTC | CASSIGGRVNIQYF
TRBJ1-4 | once | TRBD1 | TRBV19 | TGTGCCAGTAGTAGTCCCGGGGACAGACCGAATGAAAAACTGTTTTTT | CASSSPGDRPNEKLFF
TRBJ2-4 | few | TRBD1 | TRBV3-1/TRBV3-2 | TGTGCCAGCAGGCAGGGGGATTTGGCCAAAAACATTCAGTACTTC | CASRQGDLAKNIQYF
TRBJ2-3 | . | . | TRBV7-7 | TGTGCTAGCAGCTTAATGGGCAGGGGAGATACGCAGTATTTT | CASSLMGRGDTQYF